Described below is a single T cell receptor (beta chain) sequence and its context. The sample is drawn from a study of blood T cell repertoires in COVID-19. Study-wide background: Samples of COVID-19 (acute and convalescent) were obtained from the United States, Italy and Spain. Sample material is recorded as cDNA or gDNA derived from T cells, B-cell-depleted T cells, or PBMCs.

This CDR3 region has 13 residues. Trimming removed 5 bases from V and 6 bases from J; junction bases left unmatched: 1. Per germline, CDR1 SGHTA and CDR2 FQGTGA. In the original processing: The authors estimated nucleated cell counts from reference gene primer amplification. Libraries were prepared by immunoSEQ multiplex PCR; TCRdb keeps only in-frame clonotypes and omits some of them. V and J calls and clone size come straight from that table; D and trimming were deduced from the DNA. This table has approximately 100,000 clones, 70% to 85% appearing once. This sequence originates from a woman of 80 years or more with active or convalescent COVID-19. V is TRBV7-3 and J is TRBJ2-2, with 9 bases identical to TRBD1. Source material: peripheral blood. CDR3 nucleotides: TGTGCCAGCAGCAGGACAGGGGCCGGGGAGCTGTTTTTT. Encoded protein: CASSRTGAGELFF.